This T cell receptor beta chain appears in the sequencing data of a study of T cells after yellow fever vaccination. Study at large: Fractions low in cell number were prepared with SMART-Seq v4 Ultra Low Input.

5'RACE template switching produced TCR cDNA carrying a universal primer site and UMIs. TCRdb recomputed calls from the 5' RACE reads with MiXCR, one row per CDR3 protein. The sample shows 300,000 to 400,000 distinct CDR3 sequences, about 10% of them seen only once. This clonotype was observed a few times. Its antigen is still unknown. The CDR3 is 13 amino acids. Between the trimmed V and J ends, which lost 0 bases and 4 bases, there was a span of 6 bases. CDR1 and CDR2 (germline): SGHRS, YFSETQ. Findings and caveats of the study: After the booster, over 95% of CD4 and roughly nine tenths of CD8 primary-response clones were re-detected.

This clonotype originated in a man younger than 35 who received the YFV17D yellow fever vaccine. This specimen consisted of CD4+ T cells sorted from PBMCs, obtained 45 days after the yellow fever booster vaccination. This chain joins TRBV5-1 and TRBJ2-3, with D uncertain. The CDR3 reads CASSLEVADTQYF. Written as DNA, the CDR3 is TGCGCCAGCAGCTTGGAAGTGGCAGATACGCAGTATTTT.